These 31 T cell receptor beta chains were sequenced from one sample in a study of T cell clonality in common variable immunodeficiency. Antigens for these TCRs are unknown. Study-wide findings and caveats: Common variable immunodeficiency TCR beta sequences reportedly had fewer deletions and N-nucleotide insertions.

Here immunoSEQ multiplex PCR was the method, and the copy in TCRdb shows in-frame clones only, minus some. The record shows about 15,000 clones for this sample, with no singletons present. Sequenced material: peripheral blood mononuclear cells. These TCRs come from a human donor with common variable immunodeficiency.

Turning to this clone: From the germline J gene comes the end of the CDR3, since the read stops 3 residues before it. This sequence joins TRBV7-2 and TRBJ2-5, with D possibly matching TRBD2 (5 bases). The germline V gene has CDR1 SGHTA and CDR2 FQGNSA. This CDR3 comprises 14 residues. Trimming removed 1 base from V and 5 bases from J, with 11 bases in between. The CDR3 protein is CASSLVYGGETQYF. The sequenced part of the CDR3 DNA is TGTGCCAGCAGCTTAGTGTATGGCGGGGAGACC.

Points on this clone: The observed sequence ends 3 residues before the CDR3 terminus, with the missing tail filled in from the germline J gene. The gene calls are TRBV18 and TRBJ2-3; 9 nucleotides align to TRBD1. V trimming: 3 bases; J trimming: 2 bases; junction bases outside the gene matches: 15. Germline V gives CDR1 KGHSH, CDR2 LQKENI. This CDR3 comprises 19 residues. The sequenced CDR3 bases are TGTGCCAGCTCACCGAGACGACCGGGCACAGGGGGCTACACAGATACG. Its translation is CASSPRRPGTGGYTDT. The CDR3 reads in full as CASSPRRPGTGGYTDTQYF.

About this clone: Read sequence stops 3 residues before the CDR3 end, and the germline J gene provides the missing end. The chain employs TRBV2 and TRBJ1-1; maybe TRBD1 (5 bases). The CDR3 is made up of 14 amino acids. V lost 3 bases to trimming and J lost 6 bases, with 14 bases between them. The germline gives CDR1 SNHLY, CDR2 FYNNEI. The CDR3 is CASSDGLTGAEAFF. CDR3 DNA (partial): TGTGCCAGCAGTGATGGCCTCACGGGGGCTGAA.

There are many counts of this clone. The CDR3 extends 3 residues past the end of the read, so its final part is completed from the germline J gene. The same CDR3 is also encoded by other DNA sequences in this sample. The chain joins TRBV7-2 to TRBJ2-3; 11 bases are shared with TRBD2. J gave up 5 bases and V 5 bases, and 3 bases lay outside the gene matches. This CDR3 is built from 14 residues. The germline V gene encodes CDR1 SGHTA and CDR2 FQGNSA. Partial CDR3 DNA: TGTGCCAGCAGCCTCGGACTAGCGGGAGATACG. Residues: CASSLGLAGDT. The CDR3 reads in full as CASSLGLAGDTQYF.

This clone turned up a few times. The CDR3 end lies 3 residues beyond the end of the read and is filled in from the germline J gene. The chain employs TRBV4-2 and TRBJ2-7; TRBD2 matches at 7 bases. Germline CDR1 and CDR2: LGHNA and YNFKEQ. With 0 bases clipped from V and 3 bases from J, the junction kept 5 bases outside the gene matches. CDR3 length: 15 residues. The CDR3 is CASSQEGGGDYEQYF. The CDR3 bases that were read are TGTGCCAGCAGCCAAGAGGGTGGGGGGGACTACGAG.

Only a few counts were recorded for this clone. The read terminates 3 residues ahead of where the CDR3 ends, so the germline J gene completes it. The chain joins TRBV18 to TRBJ2-2, with TRBD1 matching over 7 bases. This CDR3 is built from 16 residues. Germline lookup yields CDR1 KGHSH and CDR2 LQKENI. The V gene end was trimmed by 7 bases and the J gene end by 1 base; junction bases not matched to a gene: 9. This CDR3 is CASLHLGQENTGELFF. The covered CDR3 bases are TGTGCCAGCTTGCATTTAGGACAGGAGAACACCGGGGAG.

A few counts support this clone. The CDR3 end falls 3 residues outside the read, so it is completed with the germline J gene. J is TRBJ2-3 and V is TRBV18, with 13 nucleotides matching TRBD2. The CDR3 loop spans 18 amino acids. Germline lookup yields CDR1 KGHSH and CDR2 LQKENI. The J segment lost 2 bases and the V segment lost 3 bases, leaving 8 bases of the junction unmatched. The sequenced CDR3 bases are TGTGCCAGCTCACCGACTCCCGGGACTAGCGGGACCACAGATACG. The encoded protein is CASSPTPGTSGTTDT. The full CDR3 protein reads CASSPTPGTSGTTDTQYF.

Worth noting for this clone: The read ends 3 residues early relative to the CDR3; the germline J gene fills the gap. The chain recombines TRBV7-3 with TRBJ2-1; 10 nucleotides agree with TRBD2. Losses at the gene ends were 5 bases for V and 2 bases for J; bases not matched to a gene: 3. The CDR3 sequence is 15 residues long. Germline values: CDR1 SGHTA, CDR2 FQGTGA. This CDR3 reads CASSAAGGPYNEQFF. The covered CDR3 bases are TGTGCCAGCAGCGCAGCGGGGGGGCCCTACAATGAG.

This clone was seen more than once but under ten times. The observed sequence ends 3 residues before the CDR3 terminus, with the missing tail filled in from the germline J gene. The genes are TRBV5-5 and TRBJ2-5, with 11 bases fitting TRBD1. V was pared by 3 bases and J by 5 bases, with 6 bases of the junction left unmatched. Per germline, CDR1 SGHKS and CDR2 YYEKEE (reference sequence). The CDR3 spans 15 residues. The CDR3 region is CASSWGTGGLETQYF. The sequenced part of the CDR3 DNA is TGTGCCAGCAGCTGGGGGACAGGGGGATTGGAGACC.

To note about this clone: The read falls 3 residues short of the CDR3 end, and the missing part is taken from the germline J gene. This chain uses TRBV6-2 or TRBV6-3 with TRBJ2-3, with unresolved D. V was shortened by 6 bases and J by 5 bases, with 15 bases between the two germline ends. The CDR3 spans 14 residues. Germline CDR1 MNHEY, CDR2 SVGEGT. CDR3 DNA (partial): TGTGCCAGCAGCTCCCCCGGGTCCGGAGATACG. It is translated as CASSSPGSGDT. The full CDR3 sequence reads CASSSPGSGDTQYF.

CDR3 bases read: TGTGCCAGTAGTCTCGGACAGGGGAGCGTCTATGGC. It is translated as CASSLGQGSVYG. The entire CDR3 is CASSLGQGSVYGYTF. The V gene is TRBV19, the J gene TRBJ1-2, with 9 bases that match TRBD1. The read terminates 3 residues before the CDR3 end, so the remaining end is supplied by the germline J gene. The ends lost 5 bases at V and 4 bases at J; junction bases unmatched: 8. CDR3 length: 15 residues. Germline V gene sequence: CDR1 LNHDA, CDR2 SQIVND (reference sequence).

Worth noting for this clone: A junction boundary mismatches the germline segment, possibly from a read error. The observed sequence ends 3 residues before the CDR3 terminus, with the missing tail filled in from the germline J gene. The V and J genes are TRBV7-2 and TRBJ2-5; D remains unclear. Looked up from germline, CDR1 is SGHTA and CDR2 is FQGNSA. This CDR3 comprises 12 residues. CDR3 DNA, as far as it was read: TGTGCCAGCAGCGTAGCCCCGGGGACC. Translated: CASSVAPGT. The whole CDR3 sequence is CASSVAPGTQYF.

On this clone: The read comes to an end 3 residues before the CDR3 does, leaving the germline J gene to fill in the end. The chain employs TRBV18 and TRBJ1-1; TRBD1 might be the D (6 bases). V lost 6 bases and J 3 bases, leaving 11 bases between the germline ends. There are 13 residues in the CDR3. Germline CDR1 reads KGHSH; CDR2 reads LQKENI. The sequenced part of the CDR3 DNA is TGTGCCAGCTCCCTTAACAGGGACACTGAA. This sequence encodes CASSLNRDTE. The full CDR3 is CASSLNRDTEAFF.

Worth noting for this clone: The CDR3 end falls 3 residues outside the read, so it is completed with the germline J gene. This sequence joins TRBV18 and TRBJ2-2; perhaps TRBD1 as D (5 bases). In germline, CDR1 is KGHSH, CDR2 LQKENI. Deletions cut 2 bases from V and 1 base from J, with 11 bases between. The CDR3 is made up of 16 amino acids. The CDR3 spells CASSPFRQGNTGELFF. CDR3 DNA, as far as it was read: TGTGCCAGCTCACCATTTCGCCAGGGGAACACCGGGGAG.

The sample holds a few counts of this clone. The DNA ends 3 residues before the CDR3 does, and the rest of the CDR3 is filled in from the germline J gene. The chain links TRBV20-1 to TRBJ1-5, with 9 bases lining up with TRBD1. Trimming took 4 bases from V and 7 from J; bases not matched to a gene: 5. The CDR3 is 13 amino acids. Germline CDR1 reads DFQATT; CDR2 reads SNEGSKA (reference sequence). The CDR3 DNA, read in part, is TGCAGTGCTAACCGGGACAGGGACCAGCCC. Protein sequence: CSANRDRDQP. From start to end, the CDR3 is CSANRDRDQPQHF.

On this clone: The read ends 3 residues shy of where the CDR3 ends; the end is completed using the germline J gene. The V and J genes are TRBV30 and TRBJ2-7; 8 bases fit TRBD1. V dropped 4 bases and J dropped 4; count of bases not matched to a gene: 6. Germline values: CDR1 GTSNPN, CDR2 SVGIG (reference sequence). The CDR3 covers 13 residues. CDR3 DNA (partial): TGTGCCTGGACCGGGACAGGATTTTACGAG. Protein: CAWTGTGFYE. The full CDR3 protein is CAWTGTGFYEQYF.

As for this clone: The CDR3 end is not reached by the read, which stops 3 residues before it; the germline J gene fills it in. V gene TRBV7-3 combines with J gene TRBJ1-3; tentative D call: TRBD1 (6 bases). The V and J ends lost 5 bases and 3 bases respectively, with 11 bases between them. Germline lookup yields CDR1 SGHTA and CDR2 FQGTGA. This CDR3 is 14 amino acids long. Partial CDR3 DNA: TGTGCCAGCAGCCCCACAGGGATTGGAAACACC. Translated, it gives CASSPTGIGNT. The whole CDR3 is CASSPTGIGNTIYF.

This clone was observed a few times. The read stops 3 residues short of the end of the CDR3; the missing end is completed from the germline J gene. The genes are TRBV30 and TRBJ1-2; TRBD1 might be the D (6 bases). Trimming removed 4 bases from V and 0 bases from J, with 15 bases in between. The CDR3 is 15 residues long. The germline V gene encodes CDR1 GTSNPN and CDR2 SVGIG (reference sequence). The CDR3: CAWILPGTSNYGYTF. CDR3 DNA, as far as it was read: TGTGCCTGGATACTCCCCGGGACATCTAACTATGGC.

This clone was seen a few times. CDR3 DNA, as far as it was read: TGTGCCAGCTCACCAGCAGGCGTGGGTCAGCCC. It is translated as CASSPAGVGQP. The whole CDR3 sequence is CASSPAGVGQPQHF. This chain links TRBV18 with TRBJ1-5; the D is unclear. The read falls 3 residues short of the CDR3 end, and the missing part is taken from the germline J gene. Germline CDR1 and CDR2: KGHSH and LQKENI. Trimming shortened V by 2 bases and J by 6 bases, and 11 bases separated the two germline ends. The CDR3 length is 14 residues. The whole variable domain, remainder taken from reference TRBV18 and TRBJ1-5, is NAGVMQNPRHLVRRRGQEARLRCSPMKGHSHVYWYRQLPEEGLKFMVYLQKENIIDESGMPKERFSAEFPKEGPSILRIQQVVRGDSAAYFCASSPAGVGQPQHFGDGTRLSIL.

This clone was observed at least ten times. The read ends 3 residues shy of where the CDR3 ends; the end is completed using the germline J gene. The rearrangement links TRBV18 to TRBJ1-3; D not certain. Germline V gives CDR1 KGHSH, CDR2 LQKENI. This CDR3 contains 16 residues. The V end lost 5 bases, the J end lost 0 bases, and 14 bases lay between the germline ends. Here the CDR3 reads CASSENAVSSGNTIYF. CDR3 DNA (partial): TGTGCCAGCTCAGAGAACGCGGTGAGCTCTGGAAACACC.

This clone appeared many times. The read gets to within 3 residues of the CDR3 end, and the germline J gene fills in the rest. The V and J genes are TRBV20-1 and TRBJ2-6; perhaps TRBD1 as D (6 bases). V was cut by 0 bases and J by 1 base, with 13 bases left in between. There are 17 residues in the CDR3. Germline CDR1 reads DFQATT; CDR2 reads SNEGSKA (reference sequence). This CDR3 is CSARDWGRGSGANVLTF. The part of the CDR3 DNA that was read is TGCAGTGCTAGAGATTGGGGCAGGGGATCTGGGGCCAACGTC.

This clone was detected many times. The read halts 3 residues ahead of the CDR3 end, with the missing end drawn from the germline J gene. V gene TRBV5-1 combines with J gene TRBJ2-2; TRBD2 matches at 12 bases. This CDR3 comprises 17 residues. Germline CDR1 reads SGHRS; CDR2 reads YFSETQ. V lost 5 bases to trimming and J lost 4 bases; unmatched junction nucleotides: 9. The CDR3 sequence is CASRSSGRASSTGELFF. The part of the CDR3 DNA that was read is TGCGCCAGCAGGTCTAGCGGGAGGGCCTCAAGCACCGGGGAG.

As regards this clone: The read comes to an end 3 residues before the CDR3 does, leaving the germline J gene to fill in the end. The chain combines TRBV18 with TRBJ2-3, with 9 bases identical to TRBD2. Trimming removed 0 bases from V and 4 bases from J; junction bases left unmatched: 8. CDR1 and CDR2 from the germline V gene are KGHSH and LQKENI. CDR3 length: 17 residues. The chain's CDR3 is CASSPPLAGGPADTQYF. Incomplete CDR3 DNA: TGTGCCAGCTCACCACCGCTGGCGGGAGGGCCCGCAGATACG.

With respect to this clone: The read terminates 3 residues ahead of where the CDR3 ends, so the germline J gene completes it. This chain joins TRBV5-5 and TRBJ2-5, with no clear D. Deletions cut 0 bases from V and 5 bases from J, with 8 bases between. This CDR3 has 13 amino acids. CDR1 is SGHKS, CDR2 YYEKEE, per germline (reference sequence). The sequenced part of the CDR3 DNA is TGTGCCAGCAGCTTGGGCCCCGGGGAGACC. Residues: CASSLGPGET. The entire CDR3 protein reads CASSLGPGETQYF. Together with reference TRBV5-5 and TRBJ2-5, the CDR3 gives the full variable domain: DAGVTQSPTHLIKTRGQQVTLRCSPISGHKSVSWYQQVLGQGPQFIFQYYEKEERGRGNFPDRFSARQFPNYSSELNVNALLLGDSALYLCASSLGPGETQYFGPGTRLLVL.

By frequency in the sample, this clone is medium-sized. The read ends 3 residues before the CDR3 terminus; that terminus is restored from the germline J gene. The chain is built from TRBV19 and TRBJ2-7; D may correspond to TRBD1 or TRBD2 (5 bases each). The CDR3 totals 14 residues. The germline CDR1 and CDR2 sequences are LNHDA and SQIVND (reference sequence). With 5 bases removed from V and 6 bases from J, the gap between germline ends came to 17 bases. CDR3 region: CASSWGGGRSEQYF. The covered CDR3 bases are TGTGCCAGTAGTTGGGGCGGAGGACGGAGCGAG.

With regard to this clone: The CDR3 extends 3 residues past the end of the read, so its final part is completed from the germline J gene. The chain employs TRBV7-9 and TRBJ2-1; tentatively, D is TRBD2 (5 bases). Germline CDR1 reads SEHNR; CDR2 reads FQNEAQ (reference sequence). This CDR3 is built from 13 residues. V lost 1 base and J lost 9, with 10 bases in between. CDR3 DNA (partial): TGTGCCAGCAGCTTAGGGACTGAGGGTGAG. Translating it yields CASSLGTEGE. The CDR3 in its entirety is CASSLGTEGEQFF.

This clone was picked up a small number of times. The CDR3 extends 3 residues past the end of the read, so its final part is completed from the germline J gene. V is TRBV20-1 and J is TRBJ2-7, with 11 bases identical to TRBD2. CDR1 and CDR2 from the germline V gene are DFQATT and SNEGSKA (reference sequence). This CDR3 comprises 14 residues. The junction had 6 bases not matched to a gene; V was cut back by 4 bases and J by 4 bases. CDR3 sequence: CSATPLAGGYEQYF. CDR3 DNA (partial): TGCAGTGCTACCCCCCTAGCGGGAGGTTACGAG.

This clone was observed many times. The read comes to an end 3 residues before the CDR3 does, leaving the germline J gene to fill in the end. J is TRBJ2-4 and V is TRBV20-1; 11 positions agree with TRBD2. The CDR3 is made up of 17 amino acids. With 2 bases clipped from V and 2 bases from J, the junction kept 8 bases outside the gene matches. The germline CDR1 and CDR2 sequences are DFQATT and SNEGSKA (reference sequence). The CDR3: CSARPTPSGRSKNIQYF. The CDR3 DNA, read in part, is TGCAGTGCTAGACCGACCCCTAGCGGGAGGTCCAAAAACATT.

This clone was seen only a few times. The read terminates 3 residues ahead of where the CDR3 ends, so the germline J gene completes it. The V gene is TRBV18, the J gene TRBJ1-4; the D gene is possibly TRBD1 (6 bases). CDR1 KGHSH and CDR2 LQKENI come from the germline V gene. This CDR3 is 15 amino acids long. Trimming removed 8 bases at V and 4 bases at J, with 17 bases between. Here the CDR3 reads CASAARDNLNEKLFF. Incomplete CDR3 DNA: TGTGCCAGCGCCGCACGGGACAACCTTAATGAAAAA.

This clone has a handful of counts. The read stops 3 residues short of the end of the CDR3; the missing end is completed from the germline J gene. The chain combines TRBV18 with TRBJ2-2, with TRBD2 matching 8 bases. The CDR3 has 17 residues. V shed 1 base, J shed 1 base, and the junction held 5 bases outside the gene matches. Germline V gene data show CDR1 as KGHSH and CDR2 as LQKENI. The CDR3 bases that were read are TGTGCCAGCTCACCACTTCATCTAGCGGGGAACACCGGGGAG. It specifies CASSPLHLAGNTGE. The full-length CDR3 reads as CASSPLHLAGNTGELFF.

This clone was seen ten or more times. Read coverage stops 3 residues before the CDR3 terminus; the germline J gene supplies the remainder. The chain has TRBV5-1 and TRBJ2-5; no clear D. V was shortened by 0 bases and J by 3 bases, with 6 bases between the two germline ends. CDR3 length equals 13 residues. In germline, CDR1 is SGHRS, CDR2 YFSETQ. This CDR3 is CASSLVSEETQYF. The DNA read from the CDR3 is TGCGCCAGCAGCTTGGTCTCGGAAGAGACC.